What follows describes a single T cell receptor beta chain. Its antigen is undetermined. The data stem from a study of beta chain features in type 1 diabetes. Study-level findings and limits: In these data, an HLA type influence on TCRB rearrangement remained unresolved. Short templates might get an advantage during PCR, and this would be equal in patients and controls. Naive, central memory and Treg TCRB repertoires appeared more alike in patients than in healthy donors.

J lost 5 bases, V lost 6 bases, and 11 bases had no gene match. The CDR3 extends over 15 amino acids. Germline CDR1 and CDR2: MNHEY and SVGAGI. Every bit of the isolated RNA underwent reverse transcription, so sequencing read expressed TCRB transcripts. Libraries were prepared by immunoSEQ multiplex PCR; TCRdb keeps only in-frame clonotypes and omits some of them. The sample has a few hundred thousand clones; about 30% are singletons. The J gene is TRBJ2-7, the V gene TRBV6-5; 9 positions match TRBD2. The sequencing input was central memory CD4+ T cells from blood. The sequence was obtained from a man aged 25-40 years in good health. Here the CDR3 reads CASRLSGRSNDEQYF. Here the CDR3 DNA reads TGTGCCAGCAGACTTAGCGGGAGATCAAATGACGAGCAGTACTTC.